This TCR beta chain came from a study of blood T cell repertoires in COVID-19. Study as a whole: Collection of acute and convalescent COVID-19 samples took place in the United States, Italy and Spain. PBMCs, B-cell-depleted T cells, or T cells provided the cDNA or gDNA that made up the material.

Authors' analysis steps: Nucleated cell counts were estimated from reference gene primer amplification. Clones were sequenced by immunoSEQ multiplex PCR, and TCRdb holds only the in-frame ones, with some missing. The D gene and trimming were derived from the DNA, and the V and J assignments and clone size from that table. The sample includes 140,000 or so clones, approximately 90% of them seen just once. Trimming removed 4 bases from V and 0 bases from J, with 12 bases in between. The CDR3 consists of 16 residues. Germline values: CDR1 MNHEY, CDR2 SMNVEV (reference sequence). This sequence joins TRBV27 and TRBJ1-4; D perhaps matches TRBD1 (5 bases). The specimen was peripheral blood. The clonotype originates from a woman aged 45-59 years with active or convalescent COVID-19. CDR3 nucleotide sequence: TGTGCCAGCAGTTCCCGGGACTCTGCAACTAATGAAAAACTGTTTTTT. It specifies CASSSRDSATNEKLFF.